A selection of T cell receptor beta chains follows, all from one sample in a study of OX40 agonist ivuxolimab in advanced cancers. Generated by immunoSEQ multiplex PCR, the TCRdb table keeps only in-frame clones and is missing some. Among 50,000 to 70,000 clones listed, 88% were seen once. This specimen was CD4+ or CD8+ T cells sorted from blood, taken in a trial of the OX40 agonist ivuxolimab. The receptors originated from an adult with an advanced solid tumor such as melanoma, head and neck, liver or kidney cancer. Each CDR3 is given with its conserved first and last residue. D genes are given only for firm matches. Expanded clones get a size class; other rows say once, few or many, or leave the size out.

>13|NA|NA|TRBJ2-4|TRBV27
CASSEGQVAIQYF
TGTGCCAGCAGCGAAGGGCAGGTGGCCATTCAGTACTTC
>13|NA|NA|TRBJ1-2|TRBV9
CASSVDGNYGYTF
TGTGCCAGCAGCGTAGACGGGAACTATGGCTACACCTTC
>15|NA|NA|TRBJ1-2|TRBV16
CASSQSIGLFEGYTF
TGTGCCAGCAGCCAATCGATAGGCCTTTTTGAGGGCTACACCTTC
>12|NA|NA|TRBJ2-1|TRBV16
CASSPDGNEQFF
TGTGCCAGCAGCCCTGACGGAAATGAGCAGTTCTTC
>12|NA|NA|TRBJ2-5|TRBV30
CAYDQGLETQYF
TGTGCCTACGACCAGGGGCTGGAGACCCAGTACTTC
>10|NA|NA|TRBJ2-1|TRBV19
CASGVNEQFF
TGTGCCAGTGGAGTGAATGAGCAGTTCTTC
>16|NA|NA|TRBJ2-3|TRBV9
CASSPGLASFTDTQYF
TGTGCCAGCAGCCCAGGACTGGCTTCGTTTACAGATACGCAGTATTTT
>13|NA|NA|TRBJ1-1|TRBV19
CASSIGTATEAFF
TGTGCCAGTAGTATAGGGACGGCGACTGAAGCTTTCTTT
>14|NA|NA|TRBJ1-2|TRBV7-2
CASSPNPRNYGYTF
TGTGCCAGCAGCCCAAATCCGCGGAACTATGGCTACACCTTC
>16|NA|NA|TRBJ1-1|TRBV11-2
CASSPWGGVKGTEAFF
TGTGCCAGCAGCCCCTGGGGGGGGGTAAAGGGCACTGAAGCTTTCTTT
>15|NA|NA|TRBJ1-5|TRBV15
CATSRDGGLNQPQHF
TGTGCCACCAGCAGAGACGGGGGACTCAATCAGCCCCAGCATTTT
>13|TRBD1|NA|TRBJ1-5|TRBV10-3
CATAGDRNQPQHF
TGTGCCACCGCTGGGGACAGGAATCAGCCCCAGCATTTT
>14|TRBD1|NA|TRBJ2-7|TRBV5-1
CASSLEGQGYEQYF
TGCGCCAGCAGCTTGGAAGGACAGGGCTACGAGCAGTACTTC
>16|TRBD1|NA|TRBJ1-1|TRBV28
CASSLLGQLLNTEAFF
TGTGCCAGCAGTTTATTGGGACAGCTTCTGAACACTGAAGCTTTCTTT
>14|TRBD1|NA|TRBJ1-4|TRBV5-1
CASSEGQTNEKLFF
TGCGCCAGCAGTGAGGGACAGACTAATGAAAAACTGTTTTTT
>15|NA|NA|TRBJ2-1|TRBV7-9
CASSLVVRSYNEQFF
TGTGCCAGCAGCTTAGTTGTGAGGTCCTACAATGAGCAGTTCTTC
>13|NA|once|TRBJ1-6|TRBV6-6
CASSYGLGSPLHF
TGTGCCAGCAGTTATGGCCTTGGGTCACCCCTCCACTTT
>15|NA|few|TRBJ2-2|TRBV21-1
CASSNLHRNTGELFF
TGTGCCAGCAGCAACCTCCACAGGAACACCGGGGAGCTGTTTTTT
>16|TRBD2|NA|TRBJ2-3|TRBV5-5
CASSLTLAASTDTQYF
TGTGCCAGCAGCTTGACCCTAGCGGCTAGCACAGATACGCAGTATTTT
>14|TRBD1|NA|TRBJ1-4|TRBV5-6
CASSSRGLNEKLFF
TGTGCCAGCAGCTCCAGGGGGCTTAATGAAAAACTGTTTTTT
>14|NA|once|TRBJ1-1|TRBV6-1
CASSESRGNTEAFF
TGTGCCAGCAGTGAGTCTCGAGGGAACACTGAAGCTTTCTTT
>14|NA|NA|TRBJ2-7|TRBV18
CASSPPDRVYEQYF
TGTGCCAGCTCACCACCGGACAGAGTCTACGAGCAGTACTTC
>12|NA|NA|TRBJ1-1|TRBV19
CASSISNTEAFF
TGTGCCAGTAGTATATCGAACACTGAAGCTTTCTTT
>13|TRBD1|NA|TRBJ2-5|TRBV27
CASSFTGAETQYF
TGTGCCAGCAGTTTTACAGGGGCGGAGACCCAGTACTTC